This section outlines one TCR beta chain sequence together with its context. Antigen unknown. These data originate in a study of monozygotic twins with inflammatory bowel disease. Study-level findings and limits: Twins classed as concordant or discordant showed no difference in repertoire similarity, possibly from limited power. Especially with disease activity, IBD patients had fewer clonotypes in common with others than healthy twins did.

Starting material for each TCR library was roughly 3,500 ng of total RNA. cDNA synthesis was performed in eight separate reactions for each sample. TCRdb reprocessed the 5' RACE reads and keeps a single row for each CDR3 protein, giving no DNA. Its clone listing holds a few hundred thousand distinct CDR3 sequences. There are 15 residues in the CDR3. Germline values: CDR1 LNHNV, CDR2 YYDKDF (reference sequence). The chain joins TRBV15 to TRBJ2-7. The sequencing sample was made of blood. The clonotype was recovered from a human donor with ulcerative colitis or Crohn's disease, or a healthy co-twin of an affected twin (not recorded which). The CDR3: CATSRDYAGGTSDYF.